A single sample is the source of the 8 T cell receptor beta chains below, sequenced in a study of T cells after yellow fever vaccination. TCRdb itself ran the 5' RACE reads through MiXCR, one entry per CDR3 protein. Of approximately 140,000 distinct CDR3 sequences listed, 7.7% are singletons. The sample in question was CD4+ T cells sorted from PBMCs, obtained 5 days after the yellow fever booster vaccination. These receptors were collected from a man aged 30-40 years who received the YFV17D yellow fever vaccine.

This clonotype turned up a few times. The chain uses TRBV7-2 and TRBJ2-1; 11 bases are shared with TRBD2. Looked up from germline, CDR1 is SGHTA and CDR2 is FQGNSA. Trimming at V came to 5 bases and at J to 4 bases, leaving 7 bases not matched to a gene. The CDR3 spans 16 residues. CDR3 nucleotide sequence: TGTGCCAGCAGCACGACCGGGACTAGCGGTTACAATGAGCAGTTCTTC. Protein sequence: CASSTTGTSGYNEQFF. Full variable domain (missing parts from reference TRBV7-2 and TRBJ2-1): GAGVSQSPSNKVTEKGKDVELRCDPISGHTALYWYRQSLGQGLEFLIYFQGNSAPDKSGLPSDRFSAERTGGSVSTLTIQRTQQEDSAVYLCASSTTGTSGYNEQFFGPGTRLTVL.

The rearrangement links TRBV20-1 to TRBJ2-7; D is unclear. Germline CDR1 reads DFQATT; CDR2 reads SNEGSKA (reference sequence). V was cut by 6 bases and J by 0 bases, with 18 bases left in between. The CDR3 is 15 residues long. The CDR3 loop reads CSAHPPRTSSYEQYF. CDR3 nucleotides: TGCAGTGCACATCCCCCCAGGACGAGCTCCTACGAGCAGTACTTC.

This clonotype has only a few counts. The rearrangement joins TRBV29-1 to TRBJ2-3; D call uncertain. There are 13 residues in the CDR3. CDR1 and CDR2 from the germline V gene are SQVTM and ANQGSEA. The V end was cut by 1 base, the J end by 4 bases, with 9 bases between. The CDR3 protein is CSVEGHRADTQYF. CDR3 nucleotide sequence: TGCAGCGTTGAAGGTCATAGGGCAGATACGCAGTATTTT.

This clonotype was recorded at least ten times. The chain joins TRBV28 to TRBJ2-3, with a tentative D call TRBD2 (8 bases). CDR3 size: 16 residues. CDR1 and CDR2 from the germline V gene are MDHEN and SYDVKM. The ends were cut back, 5 bases at V and 6 bases at J, with 21 bases in the middle. CDR3: CASSTGAATGGDTQYF. The CDR3 coding sequence is TGTGCCAGCAGTACAGGGGCGGCCACGGGGGGGGATACGCAGTATTTT.

There are many counts of this clonotype. This rearrangement joins TRBV5-1 to TRBJ2-3; a weak D match, TRBD2 (6 bases). CDR3 length: 17 residues. Germline-derived CDR1 and CDR2 are SGHRS and YFSETQ. Trimming removed 0 bases at V and 0 bases at J, with 14 bases between. Here the CDR3 reads CASSLGTTPLSTDTQYF. The CDR3 nucleotides are TGCGCCAGCAGCTTGGGGACTACCCCGCTTAGCACAGATACGCAGTATTTT.

This clonotype was observed many times. The chain combines TRBV20-1 with TRBJ1-5, with TRBD1 matching over 7 bases. V lost 6 bases, J lost 7 bases, and 9 bases stayed unmatched. Looked up from germline, CDR1 is DFQATT and CDR2 is SNEGSKA (reference sequence). This CDR3 is built from 13 residues. The CDR3 bases are TGCAGTGCCAGGGACAGCTTGATACAGCCCCAGCATTTT. The encoded protein is CSARDSLIQPQHF.

This clonotype appeared many times. In nucleotides, the CDR3 is TGTGCCAGCAGAGCCGACAGATTAACATACAATGAGCAGTTCTTC. Its protein is CASRADRLTYNEQFF. The chain uses TRBV6-2 or TRBV6-3 and TRBJ2-1, with D possibly TRBD1 on 5 matching bases. There are 15 residues in the CDR3. Trimming took 6 bases from V and 4 from J, leaving 16 bases between them. The germline V gene has CDR1 MNHEY and CDR2 SVGEGT.

As to this clonotype: One end of the junction is discordant with germline, which a read error may explain. The chain carries TRBV6-1 and TRBJ2-7, with D possibly being TRBD1 or TRBD2 (6 bases each). This CDR3 spans 16 amino acids. Germline CDR1 and CDR2: MNHNS and SASEGT. The CDR3 DNA reads as TGTGTCAGCAGTCTGGTCCGGGGGCGAACCATCTACGAGCAGTACTTC. Its protein product is CVSSLVRGRTIYEQYF.